This entry features one TCR beta chain sequence. Antigen: not known. The record originates from a study of OX40 agonist ivuxolimab in advanced cancers. Study-level background: Three patients, one with hepatocellular carcinoma and two with cutaneous melanoma, achieved partial responses. Findings and caveats of the study: Researchers did not establish what antigens the expanded peripheral T cells target. In the 0.1-3.0 mg/kg groups, partial responders showed among the lowest expansion. Within 6 weeks, CD4+ and CD8+ blood T cells expanded clonally at 0.1 to 3.0 mg/kg.

The CDR3 extends over 13 amino acids. After removal of 10 bases from V and 4 bases from J, the junction contained 5 bases not matched to a gene. The germline CDR1 and CDR2 sequences are LNHDA and SQIVND (reference sequence). Sequencing was performed with immunoSEQ multiplex PCR; in TCRdb, only in-frame clones are kept and a portion is missing. The sample shows about 44,000 clones, 80% of them seen only once. This chain joins TRBV19 and TRBJ1-5, with TRBD1 matching 9 bases. The sequence was obtained from an adult with an advanced solid tumor such as melanoma, head and neck, liver or kidney cancer. The sample consisted of CD4+ or CD8+ T cells sorted from blood, taken in a trial of the OX40 agonist ivuxolimab. Here the CDR3 reads CATGGTGNQPQHF. DNA for the CDR3: TGTGCCACCGGGGGGACAGGGAATCAGCCCCAGCATTTT.